A single sample gave rise to the 17 T cell receptor beta chains below, sequenced in a study of CD8+ T cells in alopecia areata (dated by TCRdb to the late 2010s). The method was the immunoSEQ multiplex PCR assay. RNA was extracted from all samples and reverse transcribed into cDNA as template for TCR sequencing. Not all clones reach the TCRdb copy of this immuneACCESS table, which keeps in-frame sequences only. Checked studies attribute under half of the gap to unresolved V genes and leave the rest unexplained. The sample contains hundreds of thousands of clones, approximately 61% of them found a single time. Jointly, the top ten make up 0.45% of the sample. In light of the paper, this sample's time point label describes: baseline before oral tofacitinib. The specimen comprised CD4+ T cells sorted from blood, sampled at week 0. The receptors originated from a human donor with alopecia areata.

This clone was seen only a few times. V usage is TRBV25-1 and J usage is TRBJ1-5; no reliable D call. Germline loops: CDR1 MGHDK, CDR2 SYGVNS. This CDR3 contains 12 residues. V was shortened by 5 bases and J by 0 bases, with 2 bases between the two germline ends. CDR3 sequence reads: CASSNSNQPQHF. In DNA, the CDR3 is TGTGCCAGCAGTAATAGCAATCAGCCCCAGCATTTT.

J is TRBJ2-5 and V is TRBV5-4; D uncertain. Trimming pared 2 bases from V and 1 base from J, leaving 12 bases between. The CDR3 is 15 amino acids. Germline loops: CDR1 SGHNT, CDR2 YYREEE (reference sequence). The DNA for the CDR3 is TGTGCCAGCAGCTTTGGGCGTAAGCGCCAAGAGACCCAGTACTTC. Residues: CASSFGRKRQETQYF.

The CDR3 loop reads CASRGGGSNYGYTF. Written as DNA, the CDR3 is TGTGCCAGCAGAGGTGGAGGGTCTAACTATGGCTACACCTTC. V and J are TRBV28 and TRBJ1-2; D gene uncertain. CDR1 and CDR2 from the germline V gene are MDHEN and SYDVKM. This CDR3 contains 14 residues. V lost 6 bases and J lost 0, with 11 bases in between.

This clone was counted only a few times. V and J are TRBV7-2 and TRBJ2-5; 11 bases agree with TRBD2. This CDR3 has 16 residues. CDR1 is SGHTA and CDR2 is FQGNSA in the germline V gene. Trimming removed 5 bases from V and 1 base from J; junction bases left unmatched: 6. The CDR3 DNA reads as TGTGCCAGCAGCCCCTTGGGACTAGCGGCCCAAGAGACCCAGTACTTC. Its protein is CASSPLGLAAQETQYF. The whole variable domain, filled in from reference TRBV7-2 and TRBJ2-5, reads GAGVSQSPSNKVTEKGKDVELRCDPISGHTALYWYRQSLGQGLEFLIYFQGNSAPDKSGLPSDRFSAERTGGSVSTLTIQRTQQEDSAVYLCASSPLGLAAQETQYFGPGTRLLVL.

The V call is TRBV14, the J call TRBJ2-3; possibly TRBD2 for D (6 bases). V gave up 0 bases and J gave up 7 bases, with 14 bases separating them. The length of the CDR3 is 15 residues. CDR1 is SGHDN, CDR2 FVKESK, per germline. The CDR3 nucleotides are TGTGCCAGCAGCCAAGATAGGACCCTAGCGCATACGCAGTATTTT. This sequence encodes CASSQDRTLAHTQYF.

This clone has just a few counts. The chain couples TRBV4-1 to TRBJ1-3; 9 bases line up with TRBD1. CDR1 is MGHRA, CDR2 YSYEKL, per germline. The CDR3 has 15 amino acids. J was trimmed by 2 bases and V by 4 bases; bases with no gene match: 3. CDR3 residues: CASSPGQGPGNTIYF. DNA of the CDR3: TGCGCCAGCAGCCCGGGACAGGGTCCTGGAAACACCATATATTTT.

The chain recombines TRBV30 with TRBJ2-7; no firm D call. Trimming shortened V by 0 bases and J by 6 bases, and 12 bases separated the two germline ends. The germline V gene encodes CDR1 GTSNPN and CDR2 SVGIG (reference sequence). The CDR3 is 13 residues long. The CDR3 protein is CAWSVNGGSEQYF. The CDR3 bases are TGTGCCTGGAGTGTAAACGGCGGTTCCGAGCAGTACTTC.

The V and J genes are TRBV5-8 and TRBJ2-2; 9 bases are shared with TRBD1. Per germline, CDR1 SGHTS and CDR2 YDEGEE. V lost 0 bases to trimming and J lost 3 bases; unmatched junction nucleotides: 0. The CDR3 has 15 residues. CDR3 loop: CASSLGDRDTGELFF. The CDR3 coding sequence is TGTGCCAGCAGCTTGGGGGACAGGGACACCGGGGAGCTGTTTTTT.

A few counts support this clone. The gene calls are TRBV7-3 and TRBJ1-2; D remains unclear. Per germline, CDR1 SGHTA and CDR2 FQGTGA. The CDR3 sequence is 13 residues long. The V end was cut by 0 bases, the J end by 6 bases, with 8 bases between. In nucleotides, the CDR3 is TGTGCCAGCAGCTTAACAGGGAGGGATGGCTACACCTTC. Amino acids: CASSLTGRDGYTF.

In this sample, this clone turned up a few times. This chain uses TRBV29-1 with TRBJ1-4; 9 nucleotides match TRBD1. Germline values: CDR1 SQVTM, CDR2 ANQGSEA. The CDR3 spans 14 residues. The V gene end was trimmed by 4 bases and the J gene end by 8 bases; junction bases not matched to a gene: 8. In DNA form, the CDR3 reads TGCAGCGTTGTTTGGGACAGGGCGAACGAAAAACTGTTTTTT. It is translated as CSVVWDRANEKLFF.

This clone was seen just once. This rearrangement joins TRBV5-6 to TRBJ1-2, with a tentative D call TRBD1 (6 bases). Trimming pared 9 bases from V and 6 bases from J, leaving 21 bases between. The CDR3 is 14 amino acids. CDR1 SGHDT and CDR2 YYEEEE come from the germline V gene. The CDR3 loop reads CANLSEGGMDGYTF. CDR3 bases: TGTGCCAACCTTTCCGAAGGGGGTATGGATGGCTACACCTTC.

The V call is TRBV2, the J call TRBJ2-3; no definite D call. V lost 7 bases to trimming and J lost 2 bases, with 13 bases between them. Germline CDR1 is SNHLY and CDR2 is FYNNEI. The CDR3 runs 14 residues. CDR3 DNA sequence: TGTGCCAGCAAACGCGAGGTCTTCACAGATACGCAGTATTTT. This sequence encodes CASKREVFTDTQYF.

V is TRBV13 and J is TRBJ2-1; D is ambiguous. The V end was cut by 5 bases, the J end by 12 bases, with 14 bases between. Germline V gene lookup returns CDR1 PRHDT and CDR2 FYEKMQ (reference sequence). The CDR3 loop spans 12 amino acids. CDR3 sequence reads: CASSENLGGQFF. The DNA for the CDR3 is TGTGCCAGCAGCGAGAACCTTGGTGGGCAGTTCTTC.

This sequence joins TRBV5-1 and TRBJ1-1; no definite D call. The CDR3 spans 16 residues. V lost 4 bases, J lost 0 bases, and 16 bases lay in between. Germline V lookup: CDR1 SGHRS, CDR2 YFSETQ. The CDR3 loop reads CASSVGIRDLNTEAFF. The DNA of the CDR3 is TGCGCCAGCAGCGTCGGGATCAGAGATTTGAACACTGAAGCTTTCTTT.

The V and J genes are TRBV11-2 and TRBJ2-3; D unresolved. The CDR3 is 13 residues long. V lost 5 bases to trimming and J lost 7 bases, with 13 bases between them. The germline V gene has CDR1 SGHAT and CDR2 FQNNGV. The CDR3: CASSPPGPYTQYF. CDR3 DNA sequence: TGTGCCAGCAGCCCCCCCGGGCCATATACGCAGTATTTT.

The J gene is TRBJ1-2, the V gene TRBV5-4, with 9 bases identical to TRBD1. This CDR3 comprises 16 residues. The germline CDR1 and CDR2 sequences are SGHNT and YYREEE (reference sequence). Trimming cost V 4 bases and J 5 bases; bases outside gene matches: 12. The CDR3 nucleotides read TGTGCCAGCAGCCCGGGAGGGACAGGGACCCTATATGGCTACACCTTC. Translation: CASSPGGTGTLYGYTF.

This chain connects TRBV4-2 to TRBJ1-2; D remains ambiguous. The V and J ends lost 0 bases and 2 bases respectively, with 7 bases between them. The CDR3 spans 14 residues. The V gene's germline CDR1 is LGHNA and CDR2 YNFKEQ. The CDR3 sequence: CASSQDAGNYGYTF. CDR3 nucleotide sequence: TGTGCCAGCAGCCAAGATGCCGGAAACTATGGCTACACCTTC.